One and the same sample provided the 9 T cell receptor beta chains below, sequenced in a study of T cell repertoires in cytomegalovirus infection. MiXCR, run by TCRdb on the reads, gives a single entry per CDR3 protein. The profile shows some 300,000 distinct CDR3 sequences, roughly 17% of them singletons. Sequenced sample: PBMCs. The receptors derive from a human donor in good health (CMV status not recorded). Some clones in this sample may be carry-over from other donors' samples.

This clonotype was counted ten times or more. The CDR3 DNA reads TGTGCCTCGCAAGGGGAGGGACAGGGGGCCTACGAGCAGTACTTC. This gives the protein CASQGEGQGAYEQYF. The rearrangement uses TRBV19 and TRBJ2-7, with 11 bases fitting TRBD1. Germline values: CDR1 LNHDA, CDR2 SQIVND (reference sequence). Losses at the gene ends were 11 bases for V and 2 bases for J; bases not matched to a gene: 11. This CDR3 is 15 amino acids long.

This clonotype was detected ten times or more. This chain links TRBV7-2 with TRBJ2-7; tentatively, D is TRBD2 (5 bases). The germline gives CDR1 SGHTA, CDR2 FQGNSA. Deletions cut 3 bases from V and 2 bases from J, with 14 bases between. The CDR3 is made up of 15 amino acids. Here the CDR3 DNA reads TGTGCCAGCAGCTTCGACCGGACTCCCGCCTACGAGCAGTACTTC. Translated, it gives CASSFDRTPAYEQYF.

The chain carries TRBV6-2 or TRBV6-3 and TRBJ2-1, with a tentative D call TRBD2 (6 bases). The CDR3 runs 16 residues. V gave up 0 bases and J gave up 0 bases, with 9 bases separating them. In germline, CDR1 is MNHEY, CDR2 SVGEGT. The CDR3 DNA is TGTGCCAGCAGTTACTCGGGCGGGACCTCCTACAATGAGCAGTTCTTC. Its protein is CASSYSGGTSYNEQFF.

This clonotype was found once. The V call is TRBV29-1, the J call TRBJ1-5; the match to TRBD1 covers 12 bases. J gave up 12 bases and V 1 base, and 7 bases lay outside the gene matches. The CDR3 consists of 14 residues. Germline assignment: CDR1 SQVTM and CDR2 ANQGSEA. CDR3 coding DNA: TGCAGCGTTGAAGTCGGGGGACAGGGGGCTCTCCAGCATTTT. Translated: CSVEVGGQGALQHF.

This clonotype was recorded at least ten times. This rearrangement joins TRBV6-1 to TRBJ2-2; perhaps TRBD2 as D (5 bases). The ends were cut back, 1 base at V and 6 bases at J, with 9 bases in the middle. Germline V gene data show CDR1 as MNHNS and CDR2 as SASEGT. This CDR3 spans 14 amino acids. The CDR3, as DNA: TGTGCCAGCAGTGAAGAGGCGGGTCCCGGGGAGCTGTTTTTT. It is translated as CASSEEAGPGELFF.

The chain links TRBV4-3 to TRBJ2-5, with TRBD2 matching over 15 bases. The CDR3 runs 15 residues. V lost 8 bases to trimming and J lost 1 base; unmatched junction nucleotides: 2. The V gene's germline CDR1 is LGHNA and CDR2 YSLEER. The CDR3 coding sequence is TGCGCCAGCGGGGGACTAGCGGGGGGCCAAGAGACCCAGTACTTC. Its translation is CASGGLAGGQETQYF.

This sequence joins TRBV6-6 and TRBJ2-2; perhaps TRBD2 as D (6 bases). The germline CDR1 and CDR2 sequences are MNHNY and SVGAGI (reference sequence). Deletions cut 6 bases from V and 10 bases from J, with 21 bases between. The CDR3 covers 15 residues. The CDR3 sequence is CASRRDGGASEELFF. DNA of the CDR3: TGTGCCAGCAGGAGGGACGGAGGGGCCTCCGAGGAGCTGTTTTTT.

This chain joins TRBV7-9 and TRBJ2-7; D may correspond to TRBD1 or TRBD2 (5 bases each). This CDR3 spans 14 amino acids. With 4 bases removed from V and 1 base from J, the gap between germline ends came to 11 bases. CDR1 SEHNR and CDR2 FQNEAQ come from the germline V gene (reference sequence). The CDR3: CASSYPGRSYEQYF. CDR3 DNA sequence: TGTGCCAGCAGCTACCCGGGGCGTTCCTACGAGCAGTACTTC. The variable domain in full, with the rest retrieved from reference TRBV7-9 and TRBJ2-7, is DTGVSQNPRHKITKRGQNVTFRCDPISEHNRLYWYRQTLGQGPEFLTYFQNEAQLEKSRLLSDRFSAERPKGSFSTLEIQRTEQGDSAMYLCASSYPGRSYEQYFGPGTRLTVT.

This chain joins TRBV10-3 and TRBJ1-1; the D gene is possibly TRBD1 (5 bases). The CDR3 is 14 amino acids. The germline V gene encodes CDR1 ENHRY and CDR2 SYGVKD. Trimming left V 6 bases short and J 0 bases short, with 11 bases between. In DNA, the CDR3 is TGTGCCATCAGCGGGGGAGGGTTGAACACTGAAGCTTTCTTT. This translates into CAISGGGLNTEAFF.